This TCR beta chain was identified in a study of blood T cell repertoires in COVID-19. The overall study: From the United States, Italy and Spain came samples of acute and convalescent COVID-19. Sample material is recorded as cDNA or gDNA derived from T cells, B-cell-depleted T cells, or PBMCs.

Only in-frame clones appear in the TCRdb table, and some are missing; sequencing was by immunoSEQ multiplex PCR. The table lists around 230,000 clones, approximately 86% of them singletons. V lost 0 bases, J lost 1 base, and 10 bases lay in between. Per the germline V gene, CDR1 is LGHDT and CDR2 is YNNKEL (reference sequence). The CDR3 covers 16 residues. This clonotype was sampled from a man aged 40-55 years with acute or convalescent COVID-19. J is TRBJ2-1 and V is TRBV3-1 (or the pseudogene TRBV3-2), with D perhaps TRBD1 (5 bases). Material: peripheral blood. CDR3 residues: CASSQDQGLSYNEQFF. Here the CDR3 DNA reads TGTGCCAGCAGCCAAGACCAGGGATTATCCTACAATGAGCAGTTCTTC.